These T cell receptor beta chains were read from a single sample in a study of T cell responses to AZD1222 COVID-19 vaccine. Clones were read by immunoSEQ multiplex PCR, and TCRdb kept only the in-frame ones, dropping some. The table has 110,000 to 150,000 clones, over 85% seen once; the top ten hold approximately 5.7%. Sequencing was performed on peripheral blood, taken on day 0 of AZD1222 vaccination. Every receptor here comes from an adult in good health. Each CDR3 is given with its conserved first and last residue. Each record gives: clone size, V gene, J gene, D gene, CDR3 DNA, CDR3 protein. The D gene is left open where the match is weak. Part of the rows lack a size; the others show once, few, many or a class for expanded clones.

clone size: .; V gene: TRBV27; J gene: TRBJ1-6; D gene: .; CDR3 DNA: TGTGCCAGCACTTATACGCGGAATTCACCCCTCCACTTT; CDR3 protein: CASTYTRNSPLHF
clone size: .; V gene: TRBV6-2/TRBV6-3; J gene: TRBJ2-7; D gene: TRBD1; CDR3 DNA: TGTGCCAGCAGTTCCAGACAGGGGGCACAGTACGAGCAGTACTTC; CDR3 protein: CASSSRQGAQYEQYF
clone size: .; V gene: TRBV14; J gene: TRBJ2-4; D gene: TRBD2; CDR3 DNA: TGTGCCAGCAGCCAAGGTTACGGGAGGAACATTCAGTACTTC; CDR3 protein: CASSQGYGRNIQYF
clone size: .; V gene: TRBV7-2; J gene: TRBJ2-1; D gene: .; CDR3 DNA: TGTGCCAGCAGCTTGGCCCCTAGCGCCAGCTCCTACAATGAGCAGTTCTTC; CDR3 protein: CASSLAPSASSYNEQFF
clone size: .; V gene: TRBV6-5; J gene: TRBJ2-5; D gene: .; CDR3 DNA: TGTGCCAGCAGTTGGTCTCCGACGGGGCAAGAGACCCAGTACTTC; CDR3 protein: CASSWSPTGQETQYF
clone size: .; V gene: TRBV6-5; J gene: TRBJ2-7; D gene: .; CDR3 DNA: TGTGCCAGCAGTTACGGGTTGCTGTACGAGCAGTACTTC; CDR3 protein: CASSYGLLYEQYF
clone size: .; V gene: TRBV4-1; J gene: TRBJ1-2; D gene: TRBD1; CDR3 DNA: TGCGCCAGCAGCCACCGGGACAGGGAGGGGAATGGCTACACCTTC; CDR3 protein: CASSHRDREGNGYTF
clone size: .; V gene: TRBV2; J gene: TRBJ1-3; D gene: .; CDR3 DNA: TGTGCCAGCAGTGACGGCAGGGTAGACACCATATATTTT; CDR3 protein: CASSDGRVDTIYF
clone size: .; V gene: TRBV6-6; J gene: TRBJ1-1; D gene: .; CDR3 DNA: TGTGCCAGCAGTTACTCGTTCGGAGATGAAGCTTTCTTT; CDR3 protein: CASSYSFGDEAFF
clone size: once; V gene: TRBV6-5; J gene: TRBJ1-5; D gene: TRBD1; CDR3 DNA: TGTGCCACCAAGGGGACAGGGAAAGGCCAGCCCCAGCATTTT; CDR3 protein: CATKGTGKGQPQHF
clone size: .; V gene: TRBV28; J gene: TRBJ1-2; D gene: .; CDR3 DNA: TGTGCCAGCAGTTTTACAGGGAACTATGGCTACACCTTC; CDR3 protein: CASSFTGNYGYTF
clone size: .; V gene: TRBV5-6; J gene: TRBJ1-2; D gene: .; CDR3 DNA: TGTGCCAGCAGCTCGGGAGGGCCCAGAACCTACTATGGCTACACCTTC; CDR3 protein: CASSSGGPRTYYGYTF
clone size: .; V gene: TRBV15; J gene: TRBJ1-2; D gene: TRBD1; CDR3 DNA: TGTGCCACCAGCACCCTACCAGGACAGGGTCTTTATGGCTACACCTTC; CDR3 protein: CATSTLPGQGLYGYTF
clone size: once; V gene: TRBV7-9; J gene: TRBJ2-7; D gene: .; CDR3 DNA: TGTGCCAGCAGCTTTGACGGGACTCTCGGGGAGCAGTACTTC; CDR3 protein: CASSFDGTLGEQYF
clone size: .; V gene: TRBV5-5; J gene: TRBJ2-1; D gene: TRBD2; CDR3 DNA: TGTGCCAGCAGCCCATTTAGCGGGACGCACAATGAGCAGTTCTTC; CDR3 protein: CASSPFSGTHNEQFF
clone size: .; V gene: TRBV4-1; J gene: TRBJ1-1; D gene: .; CDR3 DNA: TGCGCCAGCAGCCACAGGGCCACACGTATGAACACTGAAGCTTTCTTT; CDR3 protein: CASSHRATRMNTEAFF
clone size: .; V gene: TRBV24-1; J gene: TRBJ2-1; D gene: TRBD2; CDR3 DNA: TGTGCCACCAGTGTGGCGGGAGGCTCCTACAATGAGCAGTTCTTC; CDR3 protein: CATSVAGGSYNEQFF